A single sample is the source of the 16 T cell receptor beta chains below, sequenced in a study of blood T cells in healthy people across ages. Alongside a J-beta primer mix, a sample-barcoded 5' primer served in a second PCR lasting roughly 7 to 11 cycles. TCRdb re-analysed the 5' RACE reads in MiXCR, keeping a single row per CDR3 protein. The sample comprises 1.5 million or so distinct CDR3 sequences, approximately 42% of which are singletons, and roughly 7.9% rests with the top ten. Sequenced: blood. The receptors come from a woman aged 18-35 years in good health.

The chain employs TRBV6-5 and TRBJ2-7; D is tentatively TRBD1 or TRBD2 (5 bases each). The V gene lost 0 bases and the J gene lost 3 bases, with 12 bases spanning the gap. The germline CDR1 and CDR2 sequences are MNHEY and SVGAGI. The length of the CDR3 is 15 residues. The CDR3 sequence: CASSYSWKGSYEQYF. DNA of the CDR3: TGTGCCAGCAGTTACTCGTGGAAGGGGAGCTACGAGCAGTACTTC.

This clonotype came up a few times. This rearrangement joins TRBV5-1 to TRBJ2-7; 7 bases line up with TRBD2. Germline V gives CDR1 SGHRS, CDR2 YFSETQ. V gave up 4 bases and J gave up 3 bases; unmatched junction bases: 16. The CDR3 totals 17 residues. CDR3 nucleotide sequence: TGCGCCAGCAGCCCTGGCGGCTTAGCGGGTGAACACTACGAGCAGTACTTC. Translating it yields CASSPGGLAGEHYEQYF.

The V gene is TRBV12-3 or TRBV12-4, the J gene TRBJ2-7, with D uncertain. Gene TRBJ2-5 matches the end of the DNA better, so the J call may be wrong. The CDR3 has 12 residues. The CDR3 nucleotides read TGTGCCAGCAGTTCCCCCACCGGGACCCAGTACTTC. This codes for CASSSPTGTQYF.

In DNA form, the CDR3 reads TGTGCCTGGAGTGACATTTGGGCGGAAAAACTCGAGCAGTTCTTC. Protein sequence: CAWSDIWAEKLEQFF. This chain links TRBV30 with TRBJ2-1; the D is unclear. The CDR3 has 15 amino acids. Germline-derived CDR1 and CDR2 are GTSNPN and SVGIG (reference sequence). Between the trimmed V and J ends, which lost 1 base and 10 bases, there was a span of 20 bases.

This clonotype was observed many times. The chain recombines TRBV9 with TRBJ2-5; TRBD2 agrees at 7 bases. Germline values: CDR1 SGDLS, CDR2 YYNGEE. The length of the CDR3 is 15 residues. V shed 4 bases and J 1 base; nucleotides not matched to a gene: 7. CDR3 protein: CASSIRGEAQETQYF. In DNA, the CDR3 is TGTGCCAGCAGCATCCGGGGGGAAGCCCAAGAGACCCAGTACTTC. The full variable domain, its missing parts supplied by reference TRBV9 and TRBJ2-5, is DSGVTQTPKHLITATGQRVTLRCSPRSGDLSVYWYQQSLDQGLQFLIQYYNGEERAKGNILERFSAQQFPDLHSELNLSSLELGDSALYFCASSIRGEAQETQYFGPGTRLLVL.

This sequence joins TRBV5-1 and TRBJ2-1, with 11 bases that match TRBD2. This CDR3 spans 15 amino acids. Losses at the gene ends were 4 bases for V and 8 bases for J; bases not matched to a gene: 8. Germline V gives CDR1 SGHRS, CDR2 YFSETQ. The CDR3 loop reads CASSLAGGSRDEQFF. Here the CDR3 DNA reads TGCGCCAGCAGCCTAGCGGGAGGTTCCCGCGATGAGCAGTTCTTC.

The CDR3 DNA follows: TGTGCCAGCAGTTACTCGGCAGCGAATGGCTACACCTTC. It encodes CASSYSAANGYTF. The chain has TRBV6-5 and TRBJ1-2; D gene uncertain. There are 13 residues in the CDR3. Germline CDR1 MNHEY, CDR2 SVGAGI. The V and J ends lost 0 bases and 6 bases respectively, with 8 bases between them.

CDR3 sequence: CASSEAYSGELPNYGYTF. CDR3 sequence (DNA): TGTGCCAGCAGTGAGGCGTATAGTGGAGAGCTACCTAACTATGGCTACACCTTC. The gene calls are TRBV6-1 and TRBJ1-2; no firm D call. Trimming took off 3 bases at V and 0 bases at J, with 20 bases between the two ends. Germline CDR1 is MNHNS and CDR2 is SASEGT. The CDR3 is 18 amino acids.

There are a few counts of this clonotype. The V and J genes are TRBV2 and TRBJ1-6; the D is unclear. V dropped 6 bases and J dropped 7 bases, with 13 bases sitting between them. The CDR3 consists of 14 residues. Germline CDR1 is SNHLY and CDR2 is FYNNEI. CDR3 DNA: TGTGCCAGCAGCCCGGGCGCGATGAATTCACCCCTCCACTTT. Translated, it gives CASSPGAMNSPLHF.

This chain uses TRBV7-2 with TRBJ2-1; D unresolved. Germline assignment: CDR1 SGHTA and CDR2 FQGNSA. CDR3 size: 15 residues. V lost 4 bases and J 2 bases, leaving 12 bases between the germline ends. The CDR3 bases are TGTGCCAGCAGCTGGGCCCCATGGCCCTACAATGAGCAGTTCTTC. Encoded protein: CASSWAPWPYNEQFF.

The table lists this clonotype with a few counts. This rearrangement joins TRBV2 to TRBJ1-6; no clear D. CDR3 size: 18 residues. Germline CDR1 is SNHLY and CDR2 is FYNNEI. V gave up 8 bases and J gave up 1 base, with 21 bases separating them. CDR3 DNA sequence: TGTGCCAGCGGAGCCTCTCGCACTCCAATATCCTATAATTCACCCCTCCACTTT. Its translation is CASGASRTPISYNSPLHF.

This clonotype has a single count. The DNA is left out, because the CDR3 cannot be placed on it with certainty; the CDR3 is given as TCRdb lists it. The rearrangement links TRBV6-6 to TRBJ2-4; the table's D gene call, TRBD2, was not cross checked with the DNA. From germline, CDR1 is MNHNY and CDR2 SVGAGI (reference sequence). Ends included, the CDR3 has 17 residues. CDR3 protein: CASSSSGGIPGKNIQYF.

V is TRBV29-1 and J is TRBJ2-5; TRBD1 or TRBD2 may be the D gene (6 bases each). The CDR3 loop spans 16 amino acids. Trimming left V 6 bases short and J 11 bases short, with 31 bases between. Germline assignment: CDR1 SQVTM and CDR2 ANQGSEA. The CDR3 DNA sequence: TGCAGCGTCGCCAAGGGGGGACCCAACGTGGGGAATGAGCAGTACTTC. Translated, it gives CSVAKGGPNVGNEQYF.

The chain employs TRBV29-1 and TRBJ1-2, with D unclear. The CDR3 covers 14 residues. Germline V gene lookup returns CDR1 SQVTM and CDR2 ANQGSEA. The ends were cut back, 3 bases at V and 1 base at J, with 12 bases in the middle. The CDR3 DNA reads TGCAGCGTTGACAAAGACATAAATAACTATGGCTACACCTTC. Encoded protein: CSVDKDINNYGYTF.

This clonotype was seen a single time. Since a much larger clone is just one base distant, this may be a read error. This chain uses TRBV4-1 with TRBJ1-2; maybe TRBD1 (5 bases). V shed 3 bases and J shed 3 bases, with 11 bases lying between them. The CDR3 runs to 14 residues. Germline V gene data show CDR1 as MGHRA and CDR2 as YSYEKL. Here the CDR3 DNA reads TGCGCCAGCAGCCACACAGGAAAAGACTATGGCTACACCTTC. It codes for CASSHTGKDYGYTF.

This chain joins TRBV27 and TRBJ2-7, with 12 bases identical to TRBD2. CDR1 and CDR2 (germline): MNHEY, SMNVEV (reference sequence). The CDR3 covers 14 residues. V lost 6 bases to trimming and J lost 5 bases; unmatched junction nucleotides: 5. The CDR3 here is CASSKGLAGHEQYF. Written as DNA, the CDR3 is TGTGCCAGCAGCAAGGGACTAGCGGGCCACGAGCAGTACTTC.